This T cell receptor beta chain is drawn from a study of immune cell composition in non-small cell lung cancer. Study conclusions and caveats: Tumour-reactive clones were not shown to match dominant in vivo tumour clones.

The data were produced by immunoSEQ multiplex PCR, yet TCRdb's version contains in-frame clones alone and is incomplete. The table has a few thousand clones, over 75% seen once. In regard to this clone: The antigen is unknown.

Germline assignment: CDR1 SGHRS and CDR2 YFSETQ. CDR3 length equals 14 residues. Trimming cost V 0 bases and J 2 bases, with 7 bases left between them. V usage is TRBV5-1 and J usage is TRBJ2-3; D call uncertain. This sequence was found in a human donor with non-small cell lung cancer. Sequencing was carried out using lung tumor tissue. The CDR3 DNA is TGCGCCAGCAGCTTGGAACAGCACACAGATACGCAGTATTTT. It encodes CASSLEQHTDTQYF.